This TCR beta chain was sequenced in a study of cytomegalovirus exposure and HLA in healthy donors. The wider study: Genotyping of roughly 400 donors showed that around 85% belonged to the Caucasian-associated ancestry cluster.

Study-level results: The authors later linked a missense DCLRE1C variant to TCR beta V- and J-gene trimming. Fewer N-insertions than the roughly 600-donor mean were reportedly shown by an Asian-associated ancestry cluster in a later analysis.

A note on this clone: Its antigen is not known.

The CDR3 has 14 amino acids. With 4 bases clipped from V and 6 bases from J, the junction kept 4 bases outside the gene matches. Germline lookup yields CDR1 SGHKS and CDR2 YYEKEE (reference sequence). The primer mix had 60 Vbeta and 13 Jbeta primers. In the original processing: Approximately 12 million of the roughly 80 million unique TCR beta chains counted in a later analysis were shared. The table came from immunoSEQ multiplex PCR; TCRdb's copy has only in-frame clones and leaves some out. V and J calls plus clone size are reproduced from that table; the DNA served to infer D and trimming. The sample has 55,000 to 80,000 clones, 65% to 70% seen once.

The sequence was obtained from a man aged 40-50 years in good health and CMV-seropositive. Source material: PBMCs. The chain links TRBV5-5 to TRBJ1-6; TRBD1 aligns across 7 bases. The CDR3 spells CASSLGQFNSPLHF. The CDR3 DNA is TGTGCCAGCAGCCTGGGACAGTTTAATTCACCCCTCCACTTT.